This passage covers 16 T cell receptor beta chains from one sample sequenced in a study of cytomegalovirus exposure and HLA in healthy donors. 13 Jbeta primers and 60 Vbeta primers were used for the PCR. TCRdb's copy holds only in-frame clones and misses some; the assay was immunoSEQ multiplex PCR. The data show 150,000 to 200,000 clones, under 75% seen once. The sequencing input was PBMCs. Receptors were obtained from a middle-aged man in good health and CMV-seropositive.

The chain is built from TRBV19 and TRBJ1-1; a possible D gene is TRBD1 (5 bases). The length of the CDR3 is 15 residues. V gave up 1 base and J gave up 6 bases, with 15 bases separating them. Germline loops: CDR1 LNHDA, CDR2 SQIVND (reference sequence). CDR3 sequence (DNA): TGTGCCAGTAGTATAGGCCCACAGGATAAACCTGAAGCTTTCTTT. Residues: CASSIGPQDKPEAFF.

This clone was seen once. The sample contains more than one DNA sequence encoding this CDR3. J is TRBJ2-7 and V is TRBV6-5, with 12 bases aligning to TRBD1. This CDR3 is 14 amino acids long. The J segment lost 7 bases and the V segment lost 6 bases, leaving 7 bases of the junction unmatched. The V gene's germline CDR1 is MNHEY and CDR2 SVGAGI. CDR3 protein: CASRPGQGAREQYF. The CDR3 region has the DNA TGTGCCAGCAGACCGGGACAGGGGGCTCGGGAGCAGTACTTC.

This clone turned up a few times. V usage is TRBV4-1 and J usage is TRBJ1-3; no clear D. V lost 0 bases to trimming and J lost 0 bases, with 9 bases between them. Germline V gene data show CDR1 as MGHRA and CDR2 as YSYEKL. The length of the CDR3 is 16 residues. CDR3 bases: TGCGCCAGCAGCCAAGAAGGGAGTCTCTCTGGAAACACCATATATTTT. It encodes CASSQEGSLSGNTIYF.

The chain links TRBV4-3 to TRBJ1-1; D uncertain. There are 15 residues in the CDR3. Trimming took 0 bases from V and 8 from J, leaving 16 bases between them. CDR1 is LGHNA and CDR2 is YSLEER in the germline V gene. CDR3 in DNA: TGCGCCAGCAGCCAAGATAGAGTGGGGAGAGAAGAAGCTTTCTTT. It is translated as CASSQDRVGREEAFF.

The J gene is TRBJ1-6, the V gene TRBV7-3; possible D gene TRBD1, 5 bases. Germline-derived CDR1 and CDR2 are SGHTA and FQGTGA. Trimming stripped 1 base from V and 6 bases from J, with 10 bases between. The CDR3 spans 15 residues. The CDR3 loop reads CASSLRAGFNSPLHF. CDR3 nucleotides: TGTGCCAGCAGCTTAAGAGCAGGGTTTAATTCACCCCTCCACTTT.

The genes are TRBV7-2 and TRBJ2-2, with D unresolved. The CDR3 sequence is 15 residues long. The V end was cut by 2 bases, the J end by 5 bases, with 12 bases between. CDR1 SGHTA and CDR2 FQGNSA come from the germline V gene. The CDR3 coding sequence is TGTGCCAGCAGCTTAAGCACATCCGGGACCGGGGAGCTGTTTTTT. This translates into CASSLSTSGTGELFF.

The chain joins TRBV7-9 to TRBJ1-1; 10 bases match TRBD1. The trim removed 4 bases at V and 6 bases at J, leaving 2 bases unmatched. The CDR3 has 13 residues. In germline, CDR1 is SEHNR, CDR2 FQNEAQ (reference sequence). The CDR3 DNA follows: TGTGCCAGCAGCTGGGGGACAGGGGCTGAAGCTTTCTTT. Protein sequence: CASSWGTGAEAFF.

The chain is built from TRBV19 and TRBJ2-6; TRBD1 matches at 9 bases. The CDR3 contains 16 residues. The germline V gene has CDR1 LNHDA and CDR2 SQIVND (reference sequence). The V segment lost 5 bases and the J segment 4 bases; nucleotides outside the gene matches: 6. CDR3 nucleotides: TGTGCCAGTAGTTACGGGACAGGGATGGGGGCCAACGTCCTGACTTTC. Amino acids: CASSYGTGMGANVLTF.

The chain recombines TRBV9 with TRBJ1-4; D not resolved. Germline CDR1 is SGDLS and CDR2 is YYNGEE. Deletions cut 3 bases from V and 0 bases from J, with 12 bases between. This CDR3 is built from 16 residues. CDR3 sequence reads: CASSALSGTTNEKLFF. In nucleotides, the CDR3 is TGTGCCAGCAGCGCCCTCTCGGGGACAACTAATGAAAAACTGTTTTTT. The full variable domain, in which reference TRBV9 and TRBJ1-4 provide the parts outside the CDR3, is DSGVTQTPKHLITATGQRVTLRCSPRSGDLSVYWYQQSLDQGLQFLIQYYNGEERAKGNILERFSAQQFPDLHSELNLSSLELGDSALYFCASSALSGTTNEKLFFGSGTQLSVL.

This sequence joins TRBV7-2 and TRBJ2-3; TRBD2 is a possible D gene (6 bases). V was clipped by 0 bases and J by 2 bases, with 9 bases between them. Germline assignment: CDR1 SGHTA and CDR2 FQGNSA. The CDR3 contains 15 residues. CDR3 in amino acids: CASSLAGRLTDTQYF. In DNA form, the CDR3 reads TGTGCCAGCAGCTTAGCCGGGAGACTCACAGATACGCAGTATTTT.

This rearrangement joins TRBV4-1 to TRBJ1-3; D gene uncertain. Germline lookup yields CDR1 MGHRA and CDR2 YSYEKL. Between the trimmed V and J ends, which lost 2 bases and 4 bases, there was a span of 15 bases. The CDR3 contains 16 residues. The CDR3 protein is CASSQLTTVPGNTIYF. The CDR3 DNA follows: TGCGCCAGCAGCCAACTGACAACTGTGCCAGGAAACACCATATATTTT.

This chain connects TRBV27 to TRBJ2-3; 9 bases are shared with TRBD2. The germline gives CDR1 MNHEY, CDR2 SMNVEV (reference sequence). This CDR3 is 15 amino acids long. V gave up 0 bases and J gave up 6 bases; unmatched junction bases: 4. This CDR3 reads CASSLSPSGVDTQYF. Written as DNA, the CDR3 is TGTGCCAGCAGTTTATCTCCTAGCGGGGTTGATACGCAGTATTTT.

The chain links TRBV4-1 to TRBJ1-5; TRBD1 is a possible D gene (5 bases). The CDR3 sequence is 16 residues long. Trimming removed 0 bases from V and 5 bases from J, with 14 bases in between. The germline CDR1 and CDR2 sequences are MGHRA and YSYEKL. The CDR3 bases are TGCGCCAGCAGCCAAGAAGGCACAGGCTCGTATCAGCCCCAGCATTTT. Translated: CASSQEGTGSYQPQHF.

The rearrangement joins TRBV5-1 to TRBJ2-5; D is unclear. The CDR3 runs 12 residues. CDR1 SGHRS and CDR2 YFSETQ come from the germline V gene. Trimming took off 0 bases at V and 5 bases at J, with 5 bases between the two ends. DNA of the CDR3: TGCGCCAGCAGCTTGGTTCGGGAGACCCAGTACTTC. This gives the protein CASSLVRETQYF.

The CDR3 bases are TGTGCCAGCAGCTTGGGGACAGCTATAGCCAAAAACATTCAGTACTTC. Translating it yields CASSLGTAIAKNIQYF. The chain combines TRBV5-6 with TRBJ2-4; a possible D gene is TRBD1 (6 bases). The CDR3 totals 16 residues. Looked up from germline, CDR1 is SGHDT and CDR2 is YYEEEE. V was pared by 0 bases and J by 0 bases, with 10 bases between.

This clone was seen just once. The J gene is TRBJ2-5, the V gene TRBV11-3; 7 bases are shared with TRBD1. The ends lost 0 bases at V and 5 bases at J; junction bases unmatched: 6. The CDR3 has 15 amino acids. The germline V gene has CDR1 SGHNT and CDR2 YENEEA. This CDR3 is CASSLEGGAGETQYF. CDR3 DNA: TGTGCCAGCAGCTTAGAAGGGGGCGCAGGGGAGACCCAGTACTTC.